These 5 T cell receptor beta chains share one sample of origin, sequenced in a study of CD8 T cells in ankylosing spondylitis. Points from the study as a whole: A TCR beta motif made of eight highly homologous variants seemed typical of ankylosing spondylitis blood.

These receptors lack a known antigen. TCRdb ran MiXCR on the 5' RACE reads and lists one entry per CDR3 protein. The sample shows 700,000 to 850,000 distinct CDR3 sequences, 12% of them seen only once. Sequencing was performed on blood, either unsorted or a sorted T cell fraction (not recorded which). Receptor source: a male donor with ankylosing spondylitis.

This clonotype appeared a single time. At one boundary the junction diverges from the germline segment, which might be a read error. J is TRBJ2-2 and V is TRBV4-2, with D perhaps TRBD2 (5 bases). This CDR3 is 14 amino acids long. The germline CDR1 and CDR2 sequences are LGHNA and YNFKEQ. CDR3 protein: CAMSSGRVTGVLFF. In nucleotides, the CDR3 is TGTGCCATGAGCTCTGGGCGCGTCACCGGGGTGCTGTTTTTT.

This clonotype was detected only a few times. The chain uses TRBV20-1 and TRBJ2-1; possibly TRBD2 for D (5 bases). The CDR3 is 15 residues long. V was pared by 0 bases and J by 0 bases, with 9 bases between. Germline V gene lookup returns CDR1 DFQATT and CDR2 SNEGSKA (reference sequence). The CDR3 bases are TGCAGTGCTAGAGATCTAGCCGACTCCTACAATGAGCAGTTCTTC. Translated: CSARDLADSYNEQFF.

This clonotype was counted only a few times. V is TRBV5-1 and J is TRBJ2-7; tentative D call: TRBD1 (6 bases). Germline CDR1 SGHRS, CDR2 YFSETQ. V gave up 6 bases and J gave up 6 bases, with 13 bases separating them. The CDR3 totals 12 residues. The CDR3 DNA reads TGCGCCAGCACGACAGGATTTGGCGAGCAGTACTTC. This gives the protein CASTTGFGEQYF. Full variable domain (remainder filled in from reference TRBV5-1 and TRBJ2-7): KAGVTQTPRYLIKTRGQQVTLSCSPISGHRSVSWYQQTPGQGLQFLFEYFSETQRNKGNFPGRFSGRQFSNSRSEMNVSTLELGDSALYLCASTTGFGEQYFGPGTRLTVT.

This clonotype came up a few times. The chain recombines TRBV20-1 with TRBJ1-1, with D tentatively TRBD1 (5 bases). Germline CDR1 and CDR2: DFQATT and SNEGSKA (reference sequence). V was trimmed by 6 bases and J by 4 bases, leaving 9 bases between them. CDR3 length equals 11 residues. The chain's CDR3 is CSAAGGTEAFF. CDR3 nucleotides: TGCAGTGCGGCCGGGGGCACTGAAGCTTTCTTT.

This clonotype has just a few counts. The chain uses TRBV7-2 and TRBJ2-2, with 8 bases lining up with TRBD1. Trimming removed 4 bases from V and 6 bases from J; junction bases left unmatched: 4. This CDR3 comprises 14 residues. Per germline, CDR1 SGHTA and CDR2 FQGNSA. This CDR3 is CASSSDRAAGELFF. Here the CDR3 DNA reads TGTGCCAGCAGCTCGGACAGGGCGGCCGGGGAGCTGTTTTTT.